These 20 T cell receptor beta chains were sequenced from one sample in a study of T cells after yellow fever vaccination. TCRdb redid the calling of the 5' RACE reads with MiXCR, one entry per CDR3 protein. The sample records about 630,000 distinct CDR3 sequences, roughly an eighth being singletons. The sample here was PBMCs, taken on the day of the yellow fever booster vaccination. All receptors come from a man aged 25 to 40 who received the YFV17D yellow fever vaccine.

V is TRBV10-2 and J is TRBJ2-3; D may be TRBD1 or TRBD2 (5 bases each). Germline CDR1 and CDR2: WSHSY and SAAADI. V lost 8 bases and J 8 bases, leaving 17 bases between the germline ends. The CDR3 is 13 amino acids. This CDR3 is CASGERDPSTQYF. The DNA for the CDR3 is TGCGCCAGCGGGGAAAGGGACCCGAGTACGCAGTATTTT.

This clonotype was counted between two and nine times. The V call is TRBV20-1, the J call TRBJ2-1; possible D gene TRBD1, 5 bases. The germline CDR1 and CDR2 sequences are DFQATT and SNEGSKA (reference sequence). Deletions cut 0 bases from V and 7 bases from J, with 13 bases between. This CDR3 is 14 amino acids long. The CDR3 reads CSARDRLGQNEQFF. The CDR3, as DNA: TGCAGTGCTAGAGATAGGCTAGGACAAAATGAGCAGTTCTTC.

The chain carries TRBV7-9 and TRBJ2-7; D remains ambiguous. In germline, CDR1 is SEHNR, CDR2 FQNEAQ (reference sequence). The CDR3 covers 14 residues. The V and J ends lost 8 bases and 5 bases respectively, with 19 bases between them. In DNA, the CDR3 is TGTGCCAGCGCCCTGGACGGTTCCTCTAACGAGCAGTACTTC. Protein sequence: CASALDGSSNEQYF. Combining the CDR3 with reference TRBV7-9 and TRBJ2-7 gives the whole variable domain DTGVSQNPRHKITKRGQNVTFRCDPISEHNRLYWYRQTLGQGPEFLTYFQNEAQLEKSRLLSDRFSAERPKGSFSTLEIQRTEQGDSAMYLCASALDGSSNEQYFGPGTRLTVT.

J is TRBJ1-6 and V is TRBV6-1; the D gene is possibly TRBD1 (6 bases). Germline CDR1 MNHNS, CDR2 SASEGT. The V end lost 6 bases, the J end lost 11 bases, and 17 bases lay between the germline ends. The CDR3 extends over 14 amino acids. The CDR3 bases are TGTGCCAGCAGCCAGACGGGGGGCGCGGCACCCCTCCACTTT. The encoded protein is CASSQTGGAAPLHF.

This clonotype has only a few counts. V gene TRBV27 combines with J gene TRBJ2-6; no definite D call. This CDR3 is built from 15 residues. CDR1 is MNHEY, CDR2 SMNVEV, per germline (reference sequence). V lost 3 bases and J lost 0, with 6 bases in between. The CDR3 nucleotides read TGTGCCAGCAGTTTCTCCGTCTCTGGGGCCAACGTCCTGACTTTC. Protein sequence: CASSFSVSGANVLTF.

This clonotype was seen many times. V gene TRBV5-1 combines with J gene TRBJ2-7; D tentatively fits TRBD1 or TRBD2 (5 bases each). Deletions cut 3 bases from V and 4 bases from J, with 11 bases between. Germline-derived CDR1 and CDR2 are SGHRS and YFSETQ. This CDR3 has 13 amino acids. The CDR3 here is CASSYGTSYEQYF. Written as DNA, the CDR3 is TGCGCCAGCAGCTACGGGACGTCGTACGAGCAGTACTTC. Filled out from reference TRBV5-1 and TRBJ2-7, the complete variable domain reads KAGVTQTPRYLIKTRGQQVTLSCSPISGHRSVSWYQQTPGQGLQFLFEYFSETQRNKGNFPGRFSGRQFSNSRSEMNVSTLELGDSALYLCASSYGTSYEQYFGPGTRLTVT.

CDR3 DNA sequence: TGTGCCAGCAGTTTCGATGGGCTAGCGGGAGAGGGTGAGCAGTTCTTC. Encoded protein: CASSFDGLAGEGEQFF. This chain links TRBV27 with TRBJ2-1; 10 bases match TRBD2. The length of the CDR3 is 16 residues. With 3 bases clipped from V and 9 bases from J, the junction kept 11 bases outside the gene matches. Germline V gene data show CDR1 as MNHEY and CDR2 as SMNVEV (reference sequence).

The chain recombines TRBV7-8 with TRBJ1-5; 7 bases match TRBD1. The CDR3 has 14 residues. Trimming took 5 bases from V and 6 from J; bases not matched to a gene: 7. The germline gives CDR1 SGHVS, CDR2 FQNEAQ. The CDR3, as DNA: TGTGCCAGCAGCCAGGACTCAGGGGGTCAGCCCCAGCATTTT. This codes for CASSQDSGGQPQHF.

This clonotype has a handful of counts. This rearrangement joins TRBV10-3 to TRBJ2-3, with D tentatively TRBD2 (6 bases). Looked up from germline, CDR1 is ENHRY and CDR2 is SYGVKD. V dropped 9 bases and J dropped 3 bases, with 16 bases sitting between them. The CDR3 totals 14 residues. CDR3 region: CAISSGGGTDTQYF. The CDR3, as DNA: TGTGCCATTTCCAGCGGAGGAGGGACAGATACGCAGTATTTT.

The chain links TRBV7-9 to TRBJ2-1; the match to TRBD2 covers 7 bases. This CDR3 comprises 15 residues. The V gene's germline CDR1 is SEHNR and CDR2 FQNEAQ (reference sequence). The V segment lost 0 bases and the J segment 7 bases; nucleotides outside the gene matches: 6. CDR3 nucleotide sequence: TGTGCCAGCAGCTTAGCTCTAGCGGTGGGAAATGAGCAGTTCTTC. Translated, it gives CASSLALAVGNEQFF.

The chain recombines TRBV10-3 with TRBJ2-7, with 7 bases fitting TRBD2. The CDR3 spans 14 residues. Per the germline V gene, CDR1 is ENHRY and CDR2 is SYGVKD. V dropped 3 bases and J dropped 4; count of bases not matched to a gene: 6. CDR3 nucleotides: TGTGCCATCAGTGAAGTGGGAGGGCTTTACGAGCAGTACTTC. It specifies CAISEVGGLYEQYF.

The gene calls are TRBV10-3 and TRBJ2-3; D is possibly TRBD2 (6 bases). The germline CDR1 and CDR2 sequences are ENHRY and SYGVKD. This CDR3 spans 14 amino acids. The ends were cut back, 8 bases at V and 6 bases at J, with 18 bases in the middle. The CDR3 sequence is CAIGITGEGDTQYF. The CDR3, as DNA: TGTGCCATCGGGATAACGGGAGAGGGGGATACGCAGTATTTT.

This clonotype was detected only a few times. This rearrangement joins TRBV4-2 to TRBJ2-5; 9 bases fit TRBD2. This CDR3 has 17 residues. V trimming: 0 bases; J trimming: 4 bases; junction bases outside the gene matches: 9. Germline V gives CDR1 LGHNA, CDR2 YNFKEQ. The CDR3 DNA sequence: TGTGCCAGCAGCCAAGAGTTAGCGGGAGTTATCGGAGAGACCCAGTACTTC. Amino acid sequence: CASSQELAGVIGETQYF.

The chain couples TRBV7-2 to TRBJ2-7; 7 bases fit TRBD2. V shed 0 bases, J shed 7 bases, and the junction held 6 bases outside the gene matches. CDR1 is SGHTA, CDR2 FQGNSA, per germline. The CDR3 consists of 14 residues. The CDR3 spells CASSLAPGEGEQYF. The CDR3 coding sequence is TGTGCCAGCAGCTTAGCGCCGGGGGAGGGAGAGCAGTACTTC. The whole variable domain, remainder taken from reference TRBV7-2 and TRBJ2-7, is GAGVSQSPSNKVTEKGKDVELRCDPISGHTALYWYRQSLGQGLEFLIYFQGNSAPDKSGLPSDRFSAERTGGSVSTLTIQRTQQEDSAVYLCASSLAPGEGEQYFGPGTRLTVT.

This clonotype was found a few times. The chain joins TRBV10-3 to TRBJ2-7, with D maybe TRBD2 (6 bases). CDR3 size: 14 residues. Deletions cut 10 bases from V and 5 bases from J, with 21 bases between. CDR1 is ENHRY and CDR2 is SYGVKD in the germline V gene. CDR3 coding DNA: TGTGCCACAAACCGGAGGGCGGGTGAGGACGAGCAGTACTTC. It codes for CATNRRAGEDEQYF.

This clonotype showed up just a few times. The CDR3 DNA is TGTGCCAGCAGCTTACAACGGTCTGGAAACACCATATATTTT. This codes for CASSLQRSGNTIYF. V is TRBV7-2 and J is TRBJ1-3; D is ambiguous. This CDR3 has 14 residues. The V end was cut by 2 bases, the J end by 1 base, with 6 bases between. Germline V CDR1 and CDR2: SGHTA, FQGNSA.

This clonotype was recorded a few times. The chain recombines TRBV12-3 or TRBV12-4 with TRBJ1-3; D is ambiguous. The CDR3 spans 12 residues. V lost 7 bases to trimming and J lost 7 bases, with 11 bases between them. CDR3 sequence (DNA): TGTGCCAGCAATCGTCTTGGGAACACCATATATTTT. As protein: CASNRLGNTIYF.

This clonotype was seen more than once but under ten times. The chain combines TRBV10-2 with TRBJ2-7; 7 nucleotides align to TRBD2. The CDR3 covers 12 residues. CDR1 and CDR2 (germline): WSHSY, SAAADI. V was clipped by 7 bases and J by 4 bases; unmatched bases: 4. In nucleotides, the CDR3 is TGCGCCAGCAAGGAAGCGGGATACGAGCAGTACTTC. Translation: CASKEAGYEQYF.

This sequence joins TRBV30 and TRBJ2-6; TRBD1 is a possible D gene (5 bases). V was pared by 7 bases and J by 0 bases, with 13 bases between. The CDR3 is 15 amino acids. CDR1 and CDR2 from the germline V gene are GTSNPN and SVGIG (reference sequence). CDR3 bases: TGTGCCTACCAGACAGCCTACTCTGGGGCCAACGTCCTGACTTTC. Its translation is CAYQTAYSGANVLTF.

V usage is TRBV4-3 and J usage is TRBJ2-1; 8 nucleotides line up with TRBD2. Germline values: CDR1 LGHNA, CDR2 YSLEER. The CDR3 runs 18 residues. V was pared by 2 bases and J by 4 bases, with 13 bases of the junction left unmatched. In DNA, the CDR3 is TGCGCCAGCAGCCAATATCACGGGAGGGCAAACATATACAATGAGCAGTTCTTC. Amino acids: CASSQYHGRANIYNEQFF.